The 14 T cell receptor beta chains given below trace back to one sample, sequenced in a study of blood T cell repertoires in COVID-19. TCRdb's copy holds only in-frame clones and misses some; the assay was immunoSEQ multiplex PCR. The sample consists of roughly 500,000 clones, 70% to 90% of them appearing once. The sequencing input was PBMCs or T cells enriched from blood (not recorded which). These receptor sequences come from a woman aged 35 to 49 who had recovered from COVID-19.

The chain has TRBV7-8 and TRBJ1-3; D gene unclear. Trimming shortened V by 2 bases and J by 4 bases, and 9 bases separated the two germline ends. The CDR3 spans 14 residues. CDR1 and CDR2 from the germline V gene are SGHVS and FQNEAQ. DNA for the CDR3: TGTGCCAGCAGCTTACTTGCGCTCGGAAACACCATATATTTT. Encoded protein: CASSLLALGNTIYF. Full variable domain (rest looked up from reference TRBV7-8 and TRBJ1-3): GAGVSQSPRYKVAKRGQDVALRCDPISGHVSLFWYQQALGQGPEFLTYFQNEAQLDKSGLPSDRFFAERPEGSVSTLKIQRTQQEDSAVYLCASSLLALGNTIYFGEGSWLTVV.

This clone has just one count. The V gene is TRBV7-6, the J gene TRBJ1-2, with D perhaps matching TRBD1 (6 bases). There are 15 residues in the CDR3. V lost 1 base and J lost 6, with 15 bases in between. From germline, CDR1 is SGHVS and CDR2 FNYEAQ. The DNA of the CDR3 is TGTGCCAGCAGCTTAGAGGCGAGGGGGGGAGATGGCTACACCTTC. Its translation: CASSLEARGGDGYTF.

The J gene is TRBJ2-1, the V gene TRBV7-8; D might be TRBD1 (6 bases). Trimming stripped 5 bases from V and 5 bases from J, with 19 bases between. Germline CDR1 and CDR2: SGHVS and FQNEAQ. The length of the CDR3 is 16 residues. The CDR3 region is CASSPDTGRPDNEQFF. In nucleotides, the CDR3 is TGTGCCAGCAGCCCAGATACAGGGAGACCCGACAATGAGCAGTTCTTC.

The J gene is TRBJ2-7, the V gene TRBV7-9; 7 positions match TRBD1. CDR3 length equals 14 residues. With 6 bases clipped from V and 0 bases from J, the junction kept 5 bases outside the gene matches. Germline V gene lookup returns CDR1 SEHNR and CDR2 FQNEAQ (reference sequence). The CDR3 sequence: CASSLDRISYEQYF. In nucleotides, the CDR3 is TGTGCCAGCAGTCTGGACAGGATCTCCTACGAGCAGTACTTC.

The V call is TRBV10-3, the J call TRBJ1-1; D gene uncertain. The CDR3 spans 12 residues. V lost 3 bases and J lost 3, with 5 bases in between. CDR1 is ENHRY, CDR2 SYGVKD, per germline. The CDR3 region is CAISDIDTEAFF. CDR3 coding DNA: TGTGCCATCAGTGATATTGACACTGAAGCTTTCTTT.

J is TRBJ2-1 and V is TRBV6-1, with a possible D match to TRBD1 (5 bases). The V gene lost 4 bases and the J gene lost 7 bases, with 29 bases spanning the gap. Looked up from germline, CDR1 is MNHNS and CDR2 is SASEGT. There are 19 residues in the CDR3. In DNA form, the CDR3 reads TGTGCCAGCAGTGCTTTTGAGACAGCCCACTACTTCGTAGGTAATGAGCAGTTCTTC. This sequence encodes CASSAFETAHYFVGNEQFF.

The V gene is TRBV11-3, the J gene TRBJ2-1; D gene unclear. The CDR3 runs 17 residues. The germline gives CDR1 SGHNT, CDR2 YENEEA. With 0 bases removed from V and 0 bases from J, the gap between germline ends came to 12 bases. CDR3 in DNA: TGTGCCAGCAGCTTAGATTACCGTGGTAGCTCCTACAATGAGCAGTTCTTC. Its protein product is CASSLDYRGSSYNEQFF.

The J gene is TRBJ1-2, the V gene TRBV7-9, with 7 bases fitting TRBD1. Germline V gene sequence: CDR1 SEHNR, CDR2 FQNEAQ (reference sequence). V shed 5 bases and J 2 bases; nucleotides not matched to a gene: 8. The length of the CDR3 is 15 residues. The CDR3 spells CASSTRPGQNYGYTF. The CDR3 region has the DNA TGTGCCAGCAGCACACGACCGGGACAGAACTATGGCTACACCTTC.

The V gene is TRBV19, the J gene TRBJ1-1; TRBD1 is a possible D gene (5 bases). The ends were cut back, 3 bases at V and 6 bases at J, with 11 bases in the middle. The germline gives CDR1 LNHDA, CDR2 SQIVND (reference sequence). This CDR3 has 13 residues. CDR3 DNA: TGTGCCAGTAGTATCCACAGGACGTCTGAAGCTTTCTTT. Translating it yields CASSIHRTSEAFF.

The chain uses TRBV11-2 and TRBJ1-6; D call uncertain. The germline V and J ends were trimmed by 1 base and 10 bases, with 11 bases remaining between them. This CDR3 spans 14 amino acids. Germline lookup yields CDR1 SGHAT and CDR2 FQNNGV. The CDR3 region has the DNA TGTGCCAGCAGCTTAGTATGGCGGCAATCACCCCTCCACTTT. It yields the protein CASSLVWRQSPLHF.

This clone showed up just a few times. The rearrangement links TRBV5-5 to TRBJ1-2; 8 nucleotides agree with TRBD1. With V trimmed by 3 bases and J by 6 bases, 13 bases remained unmatched. In germline, CDR1 is SGHKS, CDR2 YYEKEE (reference sequence). This CDR3 is 16 amino acids long. DNA of the CDR3: TGTGCCAGCAGCTCCCTGAAGATGACAGGGGTGGATGGCTACACCTTC. Amino acid sequence: CASSSLKMTGVDGYTF.

The chain has TRBV11-3 and TRBJ2-3, with D maybe TRBD2 (5 bases). The germline V gene has CDR1 SGHNT and CDR2 YENEEA. Trimming pared 0 bases from V and 0 bases from J, leaving 10 bases between. CDR3 length equals 16 residues. DNA for the CDR3: TGTGCCAGCAGCTTAGATCCCCAGCGGAGCACAGATACGCAGTATTTT. Amino acid sequence: CASSLDPQRSTDTQYF.

The V call is TRBV3-1 (or the pseudogene TRBV3-2), the J call TRBJ1-2, with 9 bases matching TRBD1. The CDR3 spans 16 residues. Germline assignment: CDR1 LGHDT and CDR2 YNNKEL (reference sequence). Losses at the gene ends were 0 bases for V and 6 bases for J; bases not matched to a gene: 8. The CDR3 reads CASSQDLRTGADGYTF. The CDR3, as DNA: TGTGCCAGCAGCCAAGATCTTAGGACAGGGGCTGATGGCTACACCTTC.

This chain connects TRBV4-1 to TRBJ1-4, with 10 nucleotides matching TRBD1. This CDR3 comprises 20 residues. The V segment lost 4 bases and the J segment 3 bases; nucleotides outside the gene matches: 17. Germline V gene lookup returns CDR1 MGHRA and CDR2 YSYEKL. CDR3 nucleotide sequence: TGCGCCAGCAGCCGCAAGTTACCTGGACAGGGGGGAGATGCTAATGAAAAACTGTTTTTT. The encoded protein is CASSRKLPGQGGDANEKLFF.